This TCR beta chain was sequenced for a study of T-cell reconstitution after alpha-beta-depleted transplantation in children. The TCRbeta library was prepared with unique molecular identifiers. TCRdb recomputed calls from the PCR reads with MiXCR, one row per CDR3 protein. The sample holds around 100,000 distinct CDR3 sequences, approximately 10% seen once. The V end was cut by 2 bases, the J end by 3 bases, with 15 bases between. The length of the CDR3 is 16 residues. Germline V gene data show CDR1 as SGHRS and CDR2 as YFSETQ. The TCR comes from a boy aged 2 to 9 with acute lymphoblastic leukemia, due to receive a stem cell transplant. The chain recombines TRBV5-1 with TRBJ1-3, with D possibly matching TRBD1 (5 bases). This sample comprised PBMCs, obtained before TCRalphabeta/CD19-depleted stem cell transplant. CDR3 sequence reads: CASSLGRRDSGNTIYF. CDR3 in DNA: TGCGCCAGCAGCTTAGGACGGCGAGACAGTGGAAACACCATATATTTT.